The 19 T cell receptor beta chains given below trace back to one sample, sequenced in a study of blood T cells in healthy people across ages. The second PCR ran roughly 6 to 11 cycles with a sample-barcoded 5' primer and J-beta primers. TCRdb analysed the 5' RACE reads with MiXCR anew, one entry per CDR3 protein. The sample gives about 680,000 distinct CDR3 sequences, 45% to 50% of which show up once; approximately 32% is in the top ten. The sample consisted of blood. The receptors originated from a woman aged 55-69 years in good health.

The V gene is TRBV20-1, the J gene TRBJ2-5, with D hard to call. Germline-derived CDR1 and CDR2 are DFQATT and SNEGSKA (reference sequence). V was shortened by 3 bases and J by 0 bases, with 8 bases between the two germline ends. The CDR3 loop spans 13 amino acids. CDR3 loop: CSASGRNQETQYF. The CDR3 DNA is TGCAGTGCTAGTGGCAGAAACCAAGAGACCCAGTACTTC.

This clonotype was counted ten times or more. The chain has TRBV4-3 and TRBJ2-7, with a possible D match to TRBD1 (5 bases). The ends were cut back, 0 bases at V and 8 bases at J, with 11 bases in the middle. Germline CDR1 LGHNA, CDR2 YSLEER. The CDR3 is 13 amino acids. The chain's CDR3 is CASSQDPDSQQYF. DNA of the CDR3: TGCGCCAGCAGCCAAGACCCCGACAGCCAGCAGTACTTC.

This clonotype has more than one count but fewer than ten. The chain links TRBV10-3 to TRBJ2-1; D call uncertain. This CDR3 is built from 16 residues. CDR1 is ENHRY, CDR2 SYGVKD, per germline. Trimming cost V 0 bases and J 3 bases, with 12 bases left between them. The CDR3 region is CAISESARPIYNEQFF. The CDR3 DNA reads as TGTGCCATCAGTGAGTCTGCCAGGCCGATCTACAATGAGCAGTTCTTC.

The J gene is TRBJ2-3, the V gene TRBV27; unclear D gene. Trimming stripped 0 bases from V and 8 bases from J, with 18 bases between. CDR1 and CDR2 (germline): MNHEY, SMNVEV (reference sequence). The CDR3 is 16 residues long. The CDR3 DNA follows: TGTGCCAGCAGTTTATCGGAAGAGGCAGCCACGGGTACGCAGTATTTT. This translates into CASSLSEEAATGTQYF.

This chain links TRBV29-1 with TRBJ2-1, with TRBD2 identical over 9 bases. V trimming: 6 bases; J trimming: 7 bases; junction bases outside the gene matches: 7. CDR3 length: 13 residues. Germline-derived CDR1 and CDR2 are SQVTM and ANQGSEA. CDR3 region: CSVRAGGVNEQFF. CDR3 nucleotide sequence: TGCAGCGTCCGAGCGGGAGGTGTAAATGAGCAGTTCTTC.

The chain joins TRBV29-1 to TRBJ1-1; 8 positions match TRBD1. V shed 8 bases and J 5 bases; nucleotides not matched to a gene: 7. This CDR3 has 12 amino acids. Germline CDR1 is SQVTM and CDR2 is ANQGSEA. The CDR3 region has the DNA TGCAGCCCCCGGACAGGGTCAACTGAAGCTTTCTTT. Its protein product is CSPRTGSTEAFF.

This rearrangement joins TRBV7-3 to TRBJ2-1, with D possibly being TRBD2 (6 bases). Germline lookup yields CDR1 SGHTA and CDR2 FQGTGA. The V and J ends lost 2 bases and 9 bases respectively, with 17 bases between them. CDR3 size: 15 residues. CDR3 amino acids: CASSLETRGFGEQFF. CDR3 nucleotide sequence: TGTGCCAGCAGCTTAGAGACTAGGGGCTTTGGTGAGCAGTTCTTC.

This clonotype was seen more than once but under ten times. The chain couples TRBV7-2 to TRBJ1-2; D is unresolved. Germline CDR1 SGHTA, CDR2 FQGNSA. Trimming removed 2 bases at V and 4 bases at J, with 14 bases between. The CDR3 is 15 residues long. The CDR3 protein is CASSLRQAGSYGYTF. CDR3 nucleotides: TGTGCCAGCAGCTTACGGCAGGCGGGCTCCTATGGCTACACCTTC.

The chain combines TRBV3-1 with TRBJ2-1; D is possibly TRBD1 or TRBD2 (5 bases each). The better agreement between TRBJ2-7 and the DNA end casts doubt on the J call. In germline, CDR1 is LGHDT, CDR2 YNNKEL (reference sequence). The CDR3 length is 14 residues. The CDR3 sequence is CASSPRGENNEQYF. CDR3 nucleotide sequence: TGTGCCAGCAGCCCTAGAGGGGAGAACAATGAGCAGTACTTC.

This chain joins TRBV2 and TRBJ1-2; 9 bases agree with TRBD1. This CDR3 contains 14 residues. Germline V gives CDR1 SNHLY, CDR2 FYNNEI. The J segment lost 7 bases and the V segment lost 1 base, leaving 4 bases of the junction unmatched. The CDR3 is CASSEDRGPAGYTF. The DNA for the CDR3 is TGTGCCAGCAGTGAAGACAGGGGGCCGGCTGGCTACACCTTC.

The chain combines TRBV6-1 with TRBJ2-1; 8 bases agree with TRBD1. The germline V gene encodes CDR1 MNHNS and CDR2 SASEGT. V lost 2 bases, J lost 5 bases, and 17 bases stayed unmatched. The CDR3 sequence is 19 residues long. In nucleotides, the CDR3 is TGTGCCAGCAGTGAATGGTACAGGGGGGCCCCTCTGAGGAACAATGAGCAGTTCTTC. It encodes CASSEWYRGAPLRNNEQFF.

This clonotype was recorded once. The DNA for the CDR3 is TGCAGTGCTAGGCCCGGGACAGCGAACACTGAAGCTTTCTTT. As protein: CSARPGTANTEAFF. This sequence joins TRBV20-1 and TRBJ1-1; 7 bases align to TRBD1. The J segment lost 1 base and the V segment lost 3 bases, leaving 5 bases of the junction unmatched. The CDR3 is 14 residues long. CDR1 and CDR2 from the germline V gene are DFQATT and SNEGSKA (reference sequence).

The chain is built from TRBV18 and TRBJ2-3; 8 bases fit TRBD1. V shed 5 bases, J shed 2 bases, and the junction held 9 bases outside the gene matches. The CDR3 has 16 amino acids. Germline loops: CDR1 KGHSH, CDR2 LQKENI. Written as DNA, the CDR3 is TGTGCCAGCTCAACAAGACAGGGGACCTACACAGATACGCAGTATTTT. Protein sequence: CASSTRQGTYTDTQYF.

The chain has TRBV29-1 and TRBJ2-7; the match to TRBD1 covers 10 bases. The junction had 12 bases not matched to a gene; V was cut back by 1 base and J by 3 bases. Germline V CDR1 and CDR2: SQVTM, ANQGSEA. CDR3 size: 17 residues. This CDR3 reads CSVEGYRGQGGVYEQYF. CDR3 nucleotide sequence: TGCAGCGTTGAAGGCTACCGAGGACAGGGGGGGGTCTACGAGCAGTACTTC.

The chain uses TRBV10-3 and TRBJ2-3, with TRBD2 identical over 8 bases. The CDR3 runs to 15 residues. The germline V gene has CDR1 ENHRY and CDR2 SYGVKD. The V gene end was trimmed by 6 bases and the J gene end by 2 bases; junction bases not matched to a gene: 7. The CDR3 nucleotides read TGTGCCATCAGACCCACTAGCGGAGACACAGATACGCAGTATTTT. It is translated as CAIRPTSGDTDTQYF.

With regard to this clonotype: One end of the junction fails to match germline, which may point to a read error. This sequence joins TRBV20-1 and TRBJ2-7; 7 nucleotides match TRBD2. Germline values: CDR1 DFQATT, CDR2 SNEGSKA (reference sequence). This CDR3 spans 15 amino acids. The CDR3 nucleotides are TGCAGTGCTAGAGATAGAGCGGGGCCCTCCTACGTGCAGTACTTC. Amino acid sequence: CSARDRAGPSYVQYF.

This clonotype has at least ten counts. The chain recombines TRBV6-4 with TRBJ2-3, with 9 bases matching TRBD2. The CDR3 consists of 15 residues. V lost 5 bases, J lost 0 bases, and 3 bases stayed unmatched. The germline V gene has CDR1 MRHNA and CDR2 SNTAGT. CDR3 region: CASSLTSGSTDTQYF. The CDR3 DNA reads TGTGCCAGCAGTTTGACTAGCGGCAGCACAGATACGCAGTATTTT.

CDR3 in amino acids: CASSPDKDEKLFF. In DNA, the CDR3 is TGTGCCAGCAGCCCCGACAAGGATGAAAAACTGTTTTTT. The chain joins TRBV7-9 to TRBJ1-4; D ambiguous. Trimming pared 5 bases from V and 6 bases from J, leaving 10 bases between. Germline assignment: CDR1 SEHNR and CDR2 FQNEAQ (reference sequence). The CDR3 is 13 amino acids.

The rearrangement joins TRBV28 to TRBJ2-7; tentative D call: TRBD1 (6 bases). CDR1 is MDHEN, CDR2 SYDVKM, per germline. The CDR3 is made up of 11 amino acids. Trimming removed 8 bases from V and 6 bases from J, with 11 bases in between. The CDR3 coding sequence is TGTGCCAGCCTGGACAGTGTCGAGCAGTACTTC. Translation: CASLDSVEQYF.